A selection of T cell receptor beta chains follows, all from one sample in a study of blood T cells in healthy people across ages. TCRdb re-analysed the 5' RACE reads in MiXCR, keeping a single row per CDR3 protein. The top ten clones hold 7.9% of a sample with about 1.5 million distinct CDR3 sequences, about 43% of them seen once. The source material was blood. The receptors stem from a woman aged 18-29 years in good health. Each CDR3 is given with its conserved first and last residue. The order of the fields is V gene, J gene, CDR3 protein.

TRBV12-5,TRBJ2-1,CASGLAGVYNEQFF
TRBV30,TRBJ2-7,CAWVLTGTAYEQYF
TRBV15,TRBJ1-2,CATSRGQVYGYTF
TRBV6-1,TRBJ2-2,CASSPGTGSNTGELFF
TRBV6-1,TRBJ2-1,CASGAPSEYNEQFF
TRBV2,TRBJ1-5,CASTLEGRQPQHF
TRBV3-1,TRBJ2-7,CASSPNSLNSYEQYF
TRBV3-1,TRBJ1-6,CASSQWTVDSPLHF
TRBV29-1,TRBJ2-7,CSVGTGDDEQYF
TRBV6-5,TRBJ2-1,CASSCEGYNEQFF
TRBV24-1,TRBJ2-1,CATSDLPAPWVYNEQFF
TRBV20-1,TRBJ2-1,CSAKGQVSYNEQFF
TRBV13,NA,CASSLGREDYEQYF
TRBV10-3,TRBJ2-2,CAISEPGNTGELFF
TRBV29-1,TRBJ2-3,CSGRVAVTPTDTQYF
TRBV18,TRBJ2-1,CASSQLDRGRYNEQFF
TRBV20-1,TRBJ1-1,CSARDSQGNTEAFF
TRBV27,TRBJ1-4,CASSLLRQGGVPDEKLFF
TRBV6-6,TRBJ2-5,CASSYEGKGETQYF
TRBV28,TRBJ2-7,CASSIPEGYSYEQYF
TRBV20-1,TRBJ2-1,CSARIAGVWQNDGQFF
TRBV2,TRBJ2-3,CASSTSADTQYF
TRBV20-1,TRBJ2-4,CSARQGSKNIQYF
TRBV6-1,TRBJ2-7,CASSTIPGTAYEQYF
TRBV20-1,TRBJ2-5,CSALLAGGRETQYF
TRBV7-2,TRBJ2-3,CASSFGRPSTDTQYF
TRBV7-2,TRBJ2-4,CASRRDGSVGNIQYF
TRBV7-6,TRBJ2-5,CASSRLLSGEETQYF
TRBV29-1,TRBJ2-7,CSVVGTGFYEQYF
TRBV5-1,TRBJ1-2,CASSEDSTYGYTF
TRBV7-2,TRBJ2-7,CASLWGEGPVNEQYF
TRBV12-3/TRBV12-4,TRBJ1-4,CASSLQGDNEKLFF
TRBV29-1,NA,CSSVGEGNAYNEQYF
TRBV6-1,TRBJ2-1,CASSEVAGGRGNEQFF
TRBV20-1,TRBJ2-3,CSAGVGGSTDTQYF
TRBV5-1,TRBJ1-1,CASRTSEASEAFF
TRBV9,TRBJ2-5,CASSVAQREETQYF
TRBV6-1,TRBJ1-1,CACRILRGDTEAFF
TRBV20-1,TRBJ2-7,CNAGRDIGSYEQYF
TRBV5-6,TRBJ2-1,CASSFLARNGQFF
TRBV2,TRBJ2-7,CASREDYALGEQYF